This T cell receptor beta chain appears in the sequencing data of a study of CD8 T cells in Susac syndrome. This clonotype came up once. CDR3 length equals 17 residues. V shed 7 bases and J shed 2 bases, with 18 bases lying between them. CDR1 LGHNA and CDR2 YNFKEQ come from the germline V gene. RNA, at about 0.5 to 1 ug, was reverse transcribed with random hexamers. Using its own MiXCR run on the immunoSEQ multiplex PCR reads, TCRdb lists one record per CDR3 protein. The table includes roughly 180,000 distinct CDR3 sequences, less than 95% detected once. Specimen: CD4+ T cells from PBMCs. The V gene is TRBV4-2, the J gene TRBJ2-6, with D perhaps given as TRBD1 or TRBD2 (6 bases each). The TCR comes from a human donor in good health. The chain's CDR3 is CASTTVGGAAGANVLTF. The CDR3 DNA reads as TGTGCCAGCACCACGGTGGGGGGCGCGGCTGGGGCCAACGTCCTGACTTTC.